Below, one TCR beta chain is given with its context. Its antigen remains unidentified. No quality values exist for individual bases; no much larger clone is one base distant. The donors were healthy, HIV-negative adults who had no recently reported acute infections or vaccinations. Only Caucasian adults living in Nashville, Tennessee, USA were represented among the donors. CD4+ T cells were enriched through magnetic negative selection, after which naive cells were positively selected on CD45RA and the remaining negative fraction served as the memory subset. Blood was collected by leukapheresis, and PBMCs were isolated by Ficoll-Histopaque density gradient centrifugation and then cryopreserved in liquid nitrogen vapor phase. Purity and quantity of every magnetically sorted T cell population were checked by analytical flow cytometry. Genomic DNA was isolated from each sorted fraction and quantified by UV absorbance on a Nanodrop 2000c.

This sample was included in a study of shared clonotypes between healthy human individuals (dated by TCRdb to about 2020). About the investigation overall: A couple of women and three men aged 18 to 49 years were included in the cohort. Per donor, three plates each were used for CD4 naive and CD4 memory, two for CD8 naive, and one for CD8 memory. To estimate repertoire size and how much clonotypes are shared between individuals, the study performed deep sequencing of blood TCR repertoires from a few healthy adults. To increase sequencing depth and limit assay-specific biases, TCR repertoire library preparation and sequencing were carried out by different laboratories using diverse techniques. Each donor's leukapheresis produced roughly between roughly 0.94 and 9.5 billion PBMCs.

Here is what the overall study found, with its caveats: The small number of donors limited the genetic and exposure-history diversity represented. Only blood was sampled, and tissue TCR repertoires likely differ from those in blood. Compared with non-shared clonotypes, the clonotypes found in all four sorted-subset donors had higher generation probabilities. Pairwise subsampling led to the expectation that sequencing depth would affect the degree of clonotype sharing among donors. Sharing across a handful of donors was observed for 4.5% to 6.5% of naive CD4, less than 4% of naive CD8, 2% to 2.5% of memory CD4, and about 0.4% of memory CD8 clonotypes. Even with the large sequencing depth, rarefaction of the sorted-subset datasets indicated that sequencing was incomplete. Naive subsets generally had larger estimated clonotype richness than memory subsets did.

Using the deep immunoSEQ assay, multiplex PCR amplified TCR CDR3 regions from genomic DNA. Extracted genomic DNA from each cell subset was spread evenly across all wells of several immunoSEQ 96-well plates, with each plate serving as a replicate. For sorted subsets, 200 ng of genomic DNA, equivalent to roughly 33,000 T cell genomes, went into each replicate PCR. Purified libraries were measured with a Qubit 3.0 fluorometer, size-checked on a Bioanalyzer 2100, and measured again with the KAPA Library Quantification kit. Every immunoSEQ 96-well plate was sequenced on a dedicated single-read 150-cycle Illumina NextSeq 550 flow cell. The paper's data handling went like this. Because only junctional sequences without quality scores were contained in the immunoSEQ output, filtering matching that applied to full-length reads could not be performed. Sequences were annotated with PyIR, a Python wrapper for IgBLAST v1.9, using IMGT germline references to assign V/J genes and CDR3. Reads were filtered out if the reads had weak V/J assignments (E-value above 1e-6), no CDR3, stop codons, out-of-frame junctions, or ambiguous translated residues. V3J clonotypes were defined as sequences sharing the same inferred V gene, J gene, and CDR3 amino acid sequence. The percentage overlap between two repertoires was calculated by dividing the number of shared unique clonotypes by the size of the smaller repertoire. Richness of each repertoire was evaluated using RTK rarefaction, the Chao1 estimator, and Recon v2.1 estimates of unobserved clonotypes. Generation probabilities for all TCRbeta clonotypes obtained by the gDNA method from four donors were computed using OLGA. What TCRdb holds here is the immuneACCESS table cut down to in-frame rearrangements. Part of the clones is not present; checked against another copy, under half of the missing clones reflect an unresolved V gene, and the others are unexplained. Clone size and V and J calls were adopted from that table, with D and trimming inferred from the DNA. Recorded for this sample are around 1.1 million clones; approximately 80% of them occurred a single time. The top ten constitute roughly 0.62% of the sample.

The junction carries 8 bases between V and J, which are trimmed by 2 bases and 1 base respectively. Reading from cysteine to phenylalanine, the CDR3 counts 14 amino acids. Here the CDR3 DNA is all that survives: 42 bases in frame from base 1. CDR1 KGHSH and CDR2 LQKENI are derived from the germline V gene. Rearrangement joined TRBV18 to TRBJ1-1; no confident D gene assignment can be made. Sample: memory CD4+ T cells from PBMCs. This sample's cell subset or site label indicates: CD45RA-negative fraction. This TCR derives from a man aged 18 to 35 in good health. Some clones in this sample may be carry-over from other donors' samples. The CDR3 here reads CASSPWEKNTEAFF. The nucleotide sequence reads as follows: TGTGCCAGCTCACCATGGGAGAAGAACACTGAAGCTTTCTTT.